These T cell receptor beta chains were read from a single sample in a study of graft-versus-host responses after intestinal transplantation. Some clones are missing from TCRdb's copy, which holds only in-frame ones; the method was immunoSEQ multiplex PCR. Counted here are around 96,000 clones, 90% occurring once; the ten biggest clones make up more than 15%. The sample consisted of PBMCs, taken 450 to 480 days after intestinal transplant. These receptors all come from a human patient who received an intestinal transplant, so some T cells may come from the graft donor. CDR3s include the opening cysteine and the closing phenylalanine or tryptophan. D genes are given only for firm matches.

j_gene | d_gene | v_gene | CDR3nt | CDR3aa
TRBJ1-2 | - | TRBV29-1 | TGCAGCGTTCCCGAAGGGGTTGGCTATGGCTACACCTTC | CSVPEGVGYGYTF
TRBJ2-7 | - | TRBV6-5 | TGTGCCAGCAGTTACCCAGCTCCCTACGAGCAGTACTTC | CASSYPAPYEQYF
TRBJ1-2 | TRBD1 | TRBV6-6 | TGTGCCAGCAGTTACGGGGACAGGGTATTTGGTGGCTACACCTTC | CASSYGDRVFGGYTF
TRBJ2-5 | - | TRBV7-8 | TGTGCCAGCAGCTTTTCCCGGGTCCCATGGGAGACCCAGTACTTC | CASSFSRVPWETQYF
TRBJ1-5 | TRBD1 | TRBV19 | TGTGCCAGTATACAGGGGGGAGGGGGGCCCCAGCATTTT | CASIQGGGGPQHF
TRBJ2-7 | - | TRBV7-9 | TGTGCCAGCAGCTTAGGATTTATGGCAGGAGGCTCCTACGAGCAGTACTTC | CASSLGFMAGGSYEQYF
TRBJ2-7 | TRBD1 | TRBV7-6 | TGTGCCAGCAGCTTAGGGGTGCACAGGGGGACTGCCGAGCAGTACTTC | CASSLGVHRGTAEQYF
TRBJ2-7 | - | TRBV6-6 | TGTGCCAGCAGTTACTCTTTACTATACGAGCAGTACTTC | CASSYSLLYEQYF
TRBJ2-5 | - | TRBV13 | TGTGCCAGCAGCTTAAGGGCCGAACAAGAGACCCAGTACTTC | CASSLRAEQETQYF
TRBJ1-4 | TRBD1 | TRBV18 | TGTGCCAGCTCCACCGGGACAGGGAATGAAAAACTGTTTTTT | CASSTGTGNEKLFF
TRBJ1-4 | - | TRBV6-1 | TGTGCCAGCGGGGGGGGTCCTTGGGAAAAACTGTTTTTT | CASGGGPWEKLFF